The T cell receptor (beta chain) described here comes from a study of T cell responses to AZD1222 COVID-19 vaccine. Broader study findings: Spike-wide coverage was observed for vaccine-associated CD4 TCRs, with dominant responses at 160-218 and 743-854.

Profiled with immunoSEQ multiplex PCR; TCRdb holds only in-frame clones, not every one. This sample has 150,000 to 200,000 clones, with approximately 90% found just once. V dropped 2 bases and J dropped 4 bases, with 11 bases sitting between them. Germline CDR1 SGHTA, CDR2 FQGNSA. The CDR3 length is 14 residues. Of note for this clone: The antigen remains unidentified.

The chain has TRBV7-2 and TRBJ1-2, with D hard to call. This clonotype was obtained from an adult who received the AZD1222 COVID-19 vaccine. Sequencing was performed on peripheral blood, taken 28 days after the second AZD1222 dose. CDR3 bases: TGTGCCAGCAGCTTACTGACAAACGCCTATGGCTACACCTTC. Its protein product is CASSLLTNAYGYTF.